This T cell receptor (beta chain) was obtained from a study of blood T cells in healthy people across ages. Study-level findings and limits: Diversity was estimated from one million T cells, and these estimates were considered underestimates. A strong correlation was seen between TCR beta diversity and naive T cell percentage. Naive CD4+ cell counts and diversity both ran higher in long-lived than in aged donors.

In regard to this clonotype: Its antigen is undetermined.

The CDR3 loop spans 14 amino acids. Germline V gene lookup returns CDR1 LGHNA and CDR2 YSLEER. Trimming cost V 0 bases and J 10 bases; bases outside gene matches: 6. Sample-barcoded 5' priming and a J-beta primer mix drove a second PCR of 7 to 11 cycles. TCRdb independently ran MiXCR on the 5' RACE reads; one entry per CDR3 protein. The table shows around 800,000 distinct CDR3 sequences, with 46% occurring only once. The J gene is TRBJ2-1, the V gene TRBV4-3, with TRBD2 matching 7 bases. The specimen was blood. The TCR sequence derives from an elderly man in good health. The CDR3 loop is CASSQDLLAGEQFF. In DNA form, the CDR3 reads TGCGCCAGCAGCCAAGATCTCTTAGCGGGCGAGCAGTTCTTC.